This entry features one TCR beta chain sequence. The protocol was immunoSEQ multiplex PCR, while the TCRdb copy is restricted to in-frame clones and leaves out a portion. The sample has about 200,000 clones, 92% seen once. The data derive from a study of T cell responses to AZD1222 COVID-19 vaccine. Trimming took off 5 bases at V and 1 base at J, with 2 bases between the two ends. CDR1 is SGHNT and CDR2 is YENEEA in the germline V gene. The CDR3 covers 11 residues. Source: peripheral blood, taken on day 0 of AZD1222 vaccination. The V and J genes are TRBV11-3 and TRBJ2-5, with D unresolved. This receptor was taken from an adult in good health. CDR3 region: CASSTQETQYF. The CDR3 DNA follows: TGTGCCAGCAGCACCCAAGAGACCCAGTACTTC.